This T cell receptor (beta chain) emerged from a study of PD-1 blockade in mismatch repair-deficient tumors. Some clones are missing from TCRdb's copy, which holds only in-frame ones; the method was immunoSEQ multiplex PCR. This repertoire shows some 48,000 clones, approximately 81% found once; its top ten account for about 8.3%. Trimming pared 1 base from V and 2 bases from J, leaving 11 bases between. Germline assignment: CDR1 SEHNR and CDR2 FQNEAQ (reference sequence). There are 15 residues in the CDR3. Every patient had mismatch repair deficiency by PCR or immunohistochemistry. The TCR-sequenced patients were a few responders to pembrolizumab.

The input for sequencing was peripheral blood, taken 20 weeks after starting pembrolizumab. This sequence joins TRBV7-9 and TRBJ2-5; D is unresolved. The clonotype comes from an adult with mismatch repair-deficient cancer. In DNA form, the CDR3 reads TGTGCCAGCAGCTTAGTGTCGTTGACACAAGAGACCCAGTACTTC. Its translation: CASSLVSLTQETQYF. Looking up the rest from reference TRBV7-9 and TRBJ2-5 gives the full variable domain: DTGVSQNPRHKITKRGQNVTFRCDPISEHNRLYWYRQTLGQGPEFLTYFQNEAQLEKSRLLSDRFSAERPKGSFSTLEIQRTEQGDSAMYLCASSLVSLTQETQYFGPGTRLLVL.